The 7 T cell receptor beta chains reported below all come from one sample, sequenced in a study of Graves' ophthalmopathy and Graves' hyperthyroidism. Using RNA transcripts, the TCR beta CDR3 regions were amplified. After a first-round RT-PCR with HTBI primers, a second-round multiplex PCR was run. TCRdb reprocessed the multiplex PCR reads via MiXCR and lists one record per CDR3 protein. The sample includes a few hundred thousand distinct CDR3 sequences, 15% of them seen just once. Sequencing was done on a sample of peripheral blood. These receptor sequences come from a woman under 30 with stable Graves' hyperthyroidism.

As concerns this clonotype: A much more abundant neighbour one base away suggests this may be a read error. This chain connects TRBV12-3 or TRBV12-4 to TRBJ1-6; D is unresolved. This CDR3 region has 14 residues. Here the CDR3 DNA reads TGTGCCAGCAGTTTCGGCATGGGAAATTCAGCCCTCCACTTT. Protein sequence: CASSFGMGNSALHF.

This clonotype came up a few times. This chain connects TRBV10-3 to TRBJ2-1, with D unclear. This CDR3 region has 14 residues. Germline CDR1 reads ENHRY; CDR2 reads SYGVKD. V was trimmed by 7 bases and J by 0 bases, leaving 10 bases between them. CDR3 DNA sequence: TGTGCCATCAAGACTGGAAGCTCCTACAATGAGCAGTTCTTC. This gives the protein CAIKTGSSYNEQFF.

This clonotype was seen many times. CDR3 protein: CASSYSPEYVGYTF. CDR3 sequence (DNA): TGTGCCAGCAGTTACTCGCCGGAATATGTCGGCTACACCTTC. V gene TRBV6-5 combines with J gene TRBJ1-2, with D unresolved. This CDR3 spans 14 amino acids. Germline CDR1 is MNHEY and CDR2 is SVGAGI. Trimming shortened V by 0 bases and J by 8 bases, and 13 bases separated the two germline ends.

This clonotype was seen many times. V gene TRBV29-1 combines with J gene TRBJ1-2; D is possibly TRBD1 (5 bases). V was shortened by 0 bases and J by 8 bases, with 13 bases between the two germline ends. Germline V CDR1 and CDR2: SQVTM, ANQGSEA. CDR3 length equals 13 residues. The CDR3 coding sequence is TGCAGCGTTGAAGAGCGCTCCCAGGGAGGCTACACCTTC. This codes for CSVEERSQGGYTF.

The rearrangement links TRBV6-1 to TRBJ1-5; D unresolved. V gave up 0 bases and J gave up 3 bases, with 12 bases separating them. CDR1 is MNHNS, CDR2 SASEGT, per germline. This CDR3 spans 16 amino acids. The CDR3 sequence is CASSEARHRTNQPQHF. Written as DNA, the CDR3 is TGTGCCAGCAGTGAAGCGAGGCACAGAACCAATCAGCCCCAGCATTTT.

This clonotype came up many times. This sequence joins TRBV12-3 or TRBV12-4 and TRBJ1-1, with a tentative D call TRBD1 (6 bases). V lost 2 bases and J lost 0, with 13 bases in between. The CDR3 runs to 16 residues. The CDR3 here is CASSLYQGPMNTEAFF. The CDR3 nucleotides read TGTGCCAGCAGTTTATATCAGGGGCCCATGAACACTGAAGCTTTCTTT.

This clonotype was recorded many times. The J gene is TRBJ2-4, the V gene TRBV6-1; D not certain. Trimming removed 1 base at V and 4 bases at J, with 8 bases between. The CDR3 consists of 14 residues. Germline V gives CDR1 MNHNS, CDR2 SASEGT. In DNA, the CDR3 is TGTGCCAGCAGTGAAGTGGCCACGAAAAACATTCAGTACTTC. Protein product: CASSEVATKNIQYF.